A selection of T cell receptor beta chains follows, all from one sample in a study of CD8+ T cells in alopecia areata. Method: immunoSEQ multiplex PCR; TCRdb's copy keeps in-frame clones and lacks some. The sample yields approximately 150,000 clones, around 59% seen once. The material sequenced was CD4+ T cells sorted from blood, taken at week 24, from a patient treated with tofacitinib. The receptor set was obtained from a human donor with alopecia areata. Both conserved end residues are part of each CDR3. Fields, in order: clone size, J gene, V gene, D gene, CDR3 DNA, CDR3 protein. The D gene is left open where the match is weak. For some rows the clone size is stated as once, few or many, or as a class when expanded; others skip it.

few TRBJ1-2 TRBV5-6 . TGTGCCAGCAGCTTGGATCCAGACGCCGTCTATGGCTACACCTTC CASSLDPDAVYGYTF
few TRBJ2-6 TRBV19 . TGTGCCAGTAGTACCGTCCTGACCCACTCTGGGGCCAACGTCCTGACTTTC CASSTVLTHSGANVLTF
. TRBJ1-2 TRBV6-5 TRBD1 TGTGCCAGCAGTTCGGCGACAGGGCGCTATGGCTACACCTTC CASSSATGRYGYTF
. TRBJ2-1 TRBV5-6 . TGTGCCAGCAGGCAACGGAACAATGAGCAGTTCTTC CASRQRNNEQFF
. TRBJ2-5 TRBV15 TRBD2 TGTGCCACCAGCGGTATGGTGCGGGGGGGCCAGAAGACCCAGTACTTC CATSGMVRGGQKTQYF
. TRBJ2-1 TRBV6-1 . TGTGCCAGCAGCCCAGATAGAACAGGATACAATGAGCAGTTCTTC CASSPDRTGYNEQFF
few TRBJ2-5 TRBV18 . TGTGCCAGCTCACCTTACCAAGAGACCCAGTACTTC CASSPYQETQYF
. TRBJ1-1 TRBV7-9 . TGTGCCAGCCTGCGCACATTGAACACTGAAGCTTTCTTT CASLRTLNTEAFF
few TRBJ2-7 TRBV10-3 TRBD2 TGTGCCATCGGGGCTAGCGGGACCTCCTACGAGCAGTACTTC CAIGASGTSYEQYF
. TRBJ1-6 TRBV23-1 TRBD1 TGCGCCAGCAGTCAGTCAGACGGACAGGGTGATAATTCACCCCTCCACTTT CASSQSDGQGDNSPLHF